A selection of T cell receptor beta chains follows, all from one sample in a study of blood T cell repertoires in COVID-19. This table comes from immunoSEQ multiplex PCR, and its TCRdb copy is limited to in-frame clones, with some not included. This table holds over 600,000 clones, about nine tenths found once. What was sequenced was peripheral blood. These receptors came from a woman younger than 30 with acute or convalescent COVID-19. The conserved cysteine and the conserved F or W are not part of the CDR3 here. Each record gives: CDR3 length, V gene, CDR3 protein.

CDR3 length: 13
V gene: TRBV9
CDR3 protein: ASSLWTGGDYGYT

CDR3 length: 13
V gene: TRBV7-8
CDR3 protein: ASSRQAGQGTEAF

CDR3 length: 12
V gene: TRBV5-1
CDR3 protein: ASGLSGTGHGYT

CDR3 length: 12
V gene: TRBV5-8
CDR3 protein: ASSLDFGRGSYT

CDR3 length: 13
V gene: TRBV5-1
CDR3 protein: ASSERDSQNSPLH

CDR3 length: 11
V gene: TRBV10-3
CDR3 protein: AIRDGTDYGYT

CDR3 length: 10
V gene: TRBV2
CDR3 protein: ASSGSRVTLH

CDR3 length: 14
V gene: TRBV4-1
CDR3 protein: ASSQGWEGFGYEQY

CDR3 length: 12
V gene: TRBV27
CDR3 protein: ASRGQGANYGYT

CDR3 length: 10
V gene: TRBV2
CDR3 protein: ASSEVDRAGT

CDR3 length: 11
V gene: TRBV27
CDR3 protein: ASSSTANYGYT

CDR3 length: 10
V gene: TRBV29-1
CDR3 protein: SVGGGRTEAF

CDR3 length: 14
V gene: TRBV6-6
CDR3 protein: ASSYTRLDRVPEAF

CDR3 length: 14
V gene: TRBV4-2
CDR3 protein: ASSQAAGEFNQPQH

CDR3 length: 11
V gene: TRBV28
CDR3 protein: ASSPTLTGVGY

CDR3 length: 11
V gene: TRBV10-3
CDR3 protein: AIAGILGYGYT

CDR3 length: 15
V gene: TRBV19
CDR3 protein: ASTERDRASGANVLT

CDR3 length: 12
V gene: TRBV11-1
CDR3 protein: ASTLRLVPHEQF

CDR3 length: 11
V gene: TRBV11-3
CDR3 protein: ASSPRAGTEAF

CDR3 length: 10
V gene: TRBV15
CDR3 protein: ATSRDVEVQF

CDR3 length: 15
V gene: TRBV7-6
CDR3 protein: ASSPRTGGGITDTQY

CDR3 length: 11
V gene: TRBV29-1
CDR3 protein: SVEGTGGTEAF

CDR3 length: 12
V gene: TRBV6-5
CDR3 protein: ASSYRDSGYEQY

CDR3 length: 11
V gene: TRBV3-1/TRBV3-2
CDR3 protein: AARGNSLYGYT

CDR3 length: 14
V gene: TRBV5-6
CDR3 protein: ASSPLDRNLYNEQF

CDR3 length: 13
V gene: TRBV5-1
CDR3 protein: ASSFSGGPGYGYT

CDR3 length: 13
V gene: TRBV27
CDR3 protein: ASSPRYGLGNTIY

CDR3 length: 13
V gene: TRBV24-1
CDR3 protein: ATSDRGQGWETQY

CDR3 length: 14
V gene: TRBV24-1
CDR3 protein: ATSDTSSLGDRGYT

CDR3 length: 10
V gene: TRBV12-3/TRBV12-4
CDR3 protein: ASTRRGYGYT

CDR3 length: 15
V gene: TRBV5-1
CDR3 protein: ASIREGAYPSGNTIY

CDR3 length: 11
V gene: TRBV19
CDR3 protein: ASSLGAGAEAF

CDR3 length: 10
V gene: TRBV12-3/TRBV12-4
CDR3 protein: ASSGGVLGYT

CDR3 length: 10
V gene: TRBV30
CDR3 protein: ASKGQGTEAF

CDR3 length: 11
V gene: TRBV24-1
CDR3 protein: ATSDSDTYGYT

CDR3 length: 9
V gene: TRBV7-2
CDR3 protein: ASRSCTEAF

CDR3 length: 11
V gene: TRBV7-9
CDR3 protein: ASSLPVNTEAF

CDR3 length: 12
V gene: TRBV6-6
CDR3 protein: ASSSQGGNEKLF

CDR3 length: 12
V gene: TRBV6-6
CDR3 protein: ASDLDSTNTEAF

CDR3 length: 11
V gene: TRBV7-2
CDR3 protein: ASKSGNNYGYT